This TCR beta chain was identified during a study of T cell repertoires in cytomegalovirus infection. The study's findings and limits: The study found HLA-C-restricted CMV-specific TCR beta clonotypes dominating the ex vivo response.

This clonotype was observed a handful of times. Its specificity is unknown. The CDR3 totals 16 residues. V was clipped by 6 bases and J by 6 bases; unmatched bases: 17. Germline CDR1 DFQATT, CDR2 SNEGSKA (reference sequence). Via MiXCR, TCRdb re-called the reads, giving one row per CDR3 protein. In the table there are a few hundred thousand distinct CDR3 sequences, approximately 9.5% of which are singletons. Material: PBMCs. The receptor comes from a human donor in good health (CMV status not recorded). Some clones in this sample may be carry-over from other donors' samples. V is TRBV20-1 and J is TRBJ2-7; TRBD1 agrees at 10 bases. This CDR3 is CSAEIRDRGLRGEQYF. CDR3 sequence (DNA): TGCAGTGCCGAAATCCGGGACAGGGGTTTAAGGGGCGAGCAGTACTTC.